Listed below are T cell receptor beta chains from one sample, sequenced in a study of T cell responses to AZD1222 COVID-19 vaccine. The repertoire was sequenced with immunoSEQ multiplex PCR; TCRdb's copy has only in-frame clones and lacks some. Here the sample spans roughly 100,000 clones, 85% to 90% being singletons. This specimen consisted of peripheral blood, obtained on day 0 of AZD1222 vaccination. All receptors come from an adult in good health. Both conserved end residues are part of each CDR3. The D gene is left open where the match is weak. The size field is filled for only some rows; it gives once, few, many or a size class.

-,TRBJ2-7,TRBV5-1,-,CASSLGDTAYEQYF,TGCGCCAGCAGCTTAGGCGACACAGCCTACGAGCAGTACTTC
-,TRBJ2-5,TRBV7-2,once,CASSARGPQYF,TGTGCCAGCAGCGCTAGAGGCCCCCAGTACTTC
-,TRBJ2-3,TRBV2,-,CASRDDTDTQYF,TGTGCCAGCAGAGACGACACAGATACGCAGTATTTT
TRBD2,TRBJ2-7,TRBV18,-,CASSPAGAYEQYF,TGTGCCAGCTCACCCGCGGGGGCCTACGAGCAGTACTTC
-,TRBJ1-2,TRBV7-2,-,CASSLARGTKGYTF,TGTGCCAGCAGCTTAGCGAGGGGGACCAAGGGCTACACCTTC
-,TRBJ1-3,TRBV6-5,few,CASYMSSGNTIYF,TGTGCCAGTTACATGAGCTCTGGAAACACCATATATTTT
TRBD1,TRBJ1-2,TRBV19,-,CASSVRTGDYGYTF,TGTGCCAGTAGTGTTAGGACAGGGGACTATGGCTACACCTTC
TRBD1,TRBJ2-1,TRBV2,few,CASSDVTGDYNEQFF,TGTGCCAGCAGTGATGTAACAGGGGATTACAATGAGCAGTTCTTC
TRBD1,TRBJ2-7,TRBV18,-,CASSAGTGLSYEQYF,TGTGCCAGCTCAGCCGGGACAGGGTTGAGCTACGAGCAGTACTTC
TRBD1,TRBJ1-2,TRBV28,-,CASSPAPGGGIYGYTF,TGTGCCAGCAGTCCGGCTCCAGGGGGCGGCATCTATGGCTACACCTTC
-,TRBJ2-7,TRBV3-1/TRBV3-2,-,CASSLLGVSYEQYF,TGTGCCAGCAGCCTTCTTGGAGTCTCCTACGAGCAGTACTTC
-,TRBJ1-2,TRBV7-9,-,CASGNLDSVTGYTF,TGTGCCAGCGGAAACCTGGACAGTGTCACTGGCTACACCTTC
-,TRBJ1-1,TRBV9,few,CASSVALESEAFF,TGTGCCAGCAGCGTAGCTTTAGAATCTGAAGCTTTCTTT
-,TRBJ2-1,TRBV13,few,CASSLVQGGNNEQFF,TGTGCCAGCAGCTTAGTGCAGGGGGGAAACAATGAGCAGTTCTTC
-,TRBJ2-5,TRBV2,-,CASSEGQGWETQYF,TGTGCCAGCAGTGAGGGGCAGGGGTGGGAGACCCAGTACTTC
-,TRBJ2-3,TRBV3-1/TRBV3-2,-,CASSPRRRGYPTDTQYF,TGTGCCAGCAGCCCGCGTCGCCGGGGGTATCCCACAGATACGCAGTATTTT
-,TRBJ1-2,TRBV7-9,-,CASSLILTGANYGYTF,TGTGCCAGCAGCTTAATCTTGACAGGAGCTAACTATGGCTACACCTTC
-,TRBJ1-1,TRBV6-6,once,CASSRGQIEAFF,TGTGCCAGCAGTAGAGGACAGATTGAAGCTTTCTTT
-,TRBJ1-4,TRBV19,-,CASSPGGLEKLFF,TGTGCCAGTAGTCCCGGAGGGCTTGAAAAACTGTTTTTT
-,TRBJ1-1,TRBV7-8,once,CASSLGRGGTEAFF,TGTGCCAGCAGCTTAGGCCGGGGCGGCACTGAAGCTTTCTTT
-,TRBJ1-1,TRBV12-5,-,CASGLGEVSTEAFF,TGTGCTAGTGGTTTGGGGGAAGTGAGCACTGAAGCTTTCTTT
-,TRBJ1-2,TRBV6-6,-,CASSLRVGARGIYGYTF,TGTGCCAGCAGTCTCCGAGTGGGGGCGCGGGGAATCTATGGCTACACCTTC
-,TRBJ2-1,TRBV3-1/TRBV3-2,-,CASSQDPYQGHNEQFF,TGTGCCAGCAGCCAAGATCCCTACCAGGGGCACAATGAGCAGTTCTTC
TRBD1,TRBJ2-7,TRBV10-3,-,CAIRVTGTAEQYF,TGTGCCATCAGGGTGACAGGGACGGCCGAGCAGTACTTC
TRBD2,TRBJ2-2,TRBV15,-,CATSRELAGGYTGELFF,TGTGCCACCAGCAGAGAATTGGCCGGGGGGTACACCGGGGAGCTGTTTTTT
-,TRBJ1-5,TRBV6-5,-,CAGGTTYSNQPQHF,TGTGCCGGGGGGACAACTTATAGCAATCAGCCCCAGCATTTT
TRBD1,TRBJ1-2,TRBV18,-,CASSPPSRQGYGYTF,TGTGCCAGCTCACCACCGTCGCGACAGGGTTATGGCTACACCTTC
-,TRBJ1-5,TRBV24-1,-,CATSGRGMGNQPQHF,TGTGCCACCAGTGGTAGGGGTATGGGCAATCAGCCCCAGCATTTT
TRBD1,TRBJ2-2,TRBV6-5,-,CASSPTGTYTGELFF,TGTGCCAGCAGCCCGACAGGGACGTACACCGGGGAGCTGTTTTTT
TRBD1,TRBJ1-4,TRBV19,-,CASSIGLDRGSEKLFF,TGTGCCAGTAGTATAGGGCTTGACAGGGGGAGTGAAAAACTGTTTTTT
-,TRBJ2-1,TRBV6-4,-,CASSDGDTPSNEQFF,TGTGCCAGCAGTGATGGGGACACACCTTCGAATGAGCAGTTCTTC
-,TRBJ1-2,TRBV18,-,CASSTDRNINYGYTF,TGTGCCAGCTCAACAGACAGGAATATTAACTATGGCTACACCTTC
-,TRBJ2-3,TRBV10-3,-,CAISEGAEVSTDTQYF,TGTGCCATCAGTGAGGGGGCGGAAGTTAGCACAGATACGCAGTATTTT
-,TRBJ1-2,TRBV28,-,CASTLGQFYGYTF,TGTGCCAGCACACTCGGACAGTTCTATGGCTACACCTTC
-,TRBJ1-2,TRBV28,-,CASSSTGGAGGYTF,TGTGCCAGCAGTTCAACGGGGGGCGCAGGAGGCTACACCTTC
-,TRBJ1-5,TRBV10-3,-,CAISSQGSAAQHF,TGTGCCATCAGTTCGCAGGGATCCGCGGCCCAGCATTTT
-,TRBJ1-2,TRBV12-3/TRBV12-4,-,CATGANYGYTF,TGTGCCACGGGGGCAAACTATGGCTACACCTTC
-,TRBJ1-1,TRBV19,-,CASSPARRMNTEAFF,TGTGCCAGTAGTCCTGCGCGGAGAATGAACACTGAAGCTTTCTTT
-,TRBJ1-2,TRBV5-6,few,CASSLDRVVNGGYTF,TGTGCCAGCAGCTTGGACAGGGTGGTTAACGGTGGCTACACCTTC
TRBD2,TRBJ2-1,TRBV5-1,-,CASSPGTSGRRYNEQFF,TGCGCCAGCAGCCCCGGGACTAGCGGGAGAAGGTACAATGAGCAGTTCTTC